Sequencing of this T cell receptor (beta chain) was carried out in a study of technical replicates of blood from a few donors (dated by TCRdb to 2017 to 2019). The method was the immunoSEQ multiplex PCR assay. This immuneACCESS table, as held by TCRdb, lists in-frame sequences with V and J called but not all clones. Of the missing ones, under half trace to an unresolved V gene in checked studies; the others have no known cause. This sample gives 68,000 or so clones in total; 91% of them show up just once. The ten largest clones represent roughly 5% of the sample. The germline V gene gives CDR1 as LGHNT and CDR2 as FRNRAP. V lost 6 bases and J lost 0 bases; the stretch between them is 21 bases long. Its CDR3 holds 19 amino acids, cysteine through phenylalanine. The entry retains the CDR3 DNA only, 57 bases that are in frame from base 1. For this clone: Its binding antigen is unknown. The sample holds no much larger clone one base away, and base qualities are not on file.

The rearranged chain carries TRBV12-5 and TRBJ2-6, with TRBD1 tentatively as D gene (6 bases match). The source is a human donor in good health. Some clones in this sample may be carry-over from other donors' samples. Sequencing was carried out using PBMCs. CDR3 protein: CASGYQTETGTSGANVLTF. The bases read TGTGCTAGTGGCTACCAAACCGAGACAGGCACCTCTGGGGCCAACGTCCTGACTTTC. The CDR3 plus the reference TRBV12-5 and TRBJ2-6 genes for the other parts give the full variable domain: DARVTQTPRHKVTEMGQEVTMRCQPILGHNTVFWYRQTMMQGLELLAYFRNRAPLDDSGMPKDRFSAEMPDATLATLKIQPSEPRDSAVYFCASGYQTETGTSGANVLTFGAGSRLTVL.